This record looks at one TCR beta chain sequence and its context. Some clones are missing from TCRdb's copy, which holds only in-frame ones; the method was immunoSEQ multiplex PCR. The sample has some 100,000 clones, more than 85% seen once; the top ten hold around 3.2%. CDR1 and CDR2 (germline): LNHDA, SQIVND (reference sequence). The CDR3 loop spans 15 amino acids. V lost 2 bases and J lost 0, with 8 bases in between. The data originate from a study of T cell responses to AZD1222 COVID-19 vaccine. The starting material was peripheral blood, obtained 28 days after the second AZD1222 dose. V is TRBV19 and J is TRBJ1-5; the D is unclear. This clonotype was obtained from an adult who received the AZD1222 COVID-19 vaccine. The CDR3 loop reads CASSILRYSNQPQHF. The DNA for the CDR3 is TGTGCCAGTAGTATACTCAGGTATAGCAATCAGCCCCAGCATTTT.